One and the same sample provided the 32 T cell receptor beta chains below, sequenced in a study of T cells in Graves' hyperthyroidism and ophthalmopathy. Authors of the study amplified TCR beta CDR3 regions from RNA transcripts. The HTBI primer set was used in a first-round RT-PCR of the TCR CDR3. MiXCR, run by TCRdb on the multiplex PCR reads, gives a single entry per CDR3 protein. The sample records hundreds of thousands of distinct CDR3 sequences, around 22% being singletons. Input material: blood. These receptors all come from a man aged 25-45 years with Graves' ophthalmopathy.

V and J are TRBV6-1 and TRBJ2-7; TRBD1 might be the D (6 bases). The CDR3 extends over 14 amino acids. Trimming cost V 7 bases and J 6 bases, with 19 bases left between them. Germline V gives CDR1 MNHNS, CDR2 SASEGT. CDR3 DNA: TGTGCCAGCACCCTACAGGGAGTGTGGGGCGAGCAGTACTTC. This sequence encodes CASTLQGVWGEQYF.

V usage is TRBV2 and J usage is TRBJ2-6; the D gene is possibly TRBD2 (6 bases). This CDR3 comprises 16 residues. CDR1 SNHLY and CDR2 FYNNEI come from the germline V gene. V lost 7 bases to trimming and J lost 0 bases, with 13 bases between them. CDR3 DNA sequence: TGTGCCAGCACCGGGACTCATATCTCTGGGGCCAACGTCCTGACTTTC. Its protein is CASTGTHISGANVLTF.

This clonotype was counted many times. The CDR3 sequence is CSAPRGDTQYF. The CDR3, as DNA: TGCAGTGCCCCCCGAGGAGATACGCAGTATTTT. The chain carries TRBV20-1 and TRBJ2-3; D unclear. The CDR3 is 11 amino acids. V lost 6 bases and J 5 bases, leaving 9 bases between the germline ends. Germline CDR1 is DFQATT and CDR2 is SNEGSKA (reference sequence).

This clonotype was recorded at least ten times. This chain connects TRBV10-2 to TRBJ1-1, with TRBD1 matching 9 bases. Germline CDR1 is WSHSY and CDR2 is SAAADI. The CDR3 has 14 residues. V lost 2 bases, J lost 10 bases, and 8 bases stayed unmatched. CDR3 in amino acids: CASSEIGTGSSAFF. DNA of the CDR3: TGCGCCAGCAGTGAGATTGGGACAGGGAGTTCAGCTTTCTTT.

This clonotype was recorded many times. The genes are TRBV7-9 and TRBJ2-1, with TRBD1 matching 7 bases. Germline trimming cut 5 bases from V and 3 bases from J; bases unmatched to any gene: 7. Germline V CDR1 and CDR2: SEHNR, FQNEAQ (reference sequence). There are 15 residues in the CDR3. The CDR3 bases are TGTGCCAGCAGCCCTCGACAGGGAAACTACAATGAGCAGTTCTTC. Its translation is CASSPRQGNYNEQFF.

This clonotype was seen only a few times. The chain carries TRBV20-1 and TRBJ2-1; 11 nucleotides agree with TRBD2. V lost 0 bases and J lost 8; bases outside the gene matches: 6. This CDR3 has 15 residues. Germline V CDR1 and CDR2: DFQATT, SNEGSKA (reference sequence). CDR3 residues: CSARDSGRASYEQFF. The CDR3 region has the DNA TGCAGTGCTAGAGATAGCGGGAGGGCCTCATATGAGCAGTTCTTC.

This clonotype was picked up many times. The chain uses TRBV5-1 and TRBJ2-2, with D uncertain. This CDR3 spans 14 amino acids. The ends were cut back, 4 bases at V and 3 bases at J, with 10 bases in the middle. Looked up from germline, CDR1 is SGHRS and CDR2 is YFSETQ. CDR3 DNA: TGCGCCAGCAGCCCTTCCTTATACACCGGGGAGCTGTTTTTT. Protein: CASSPSLYTGELFF.

This clonotype was seen a few times. The chain joins TRBV24-1 to TRBJ2-7; TRBD2 matches 10 bases. The CDR3 covers 14 residues. The V and J ends lost 6 bases and 3 bases, in that order; junction bases with no gene match: 4. Germline V gives CDR1 KGHDR, CDR2 SFDVKD. CDR3 nucleotides: TGTGCCACCAGTTCGAGGACTAGCGGCTACGAGCAGTACTTC. Protein product: CATSSRTSGYEQYF.

A few counts support this clonotype. The genes are TRBV6-1 and TRBJ1-2; tentative D call: TRBD1 (5 bases). CDR1 MNHNS and CDR2 SASEGT come from the germline V gene. V was clipped by 5 bases and J by 6 bases, with 10 bases between them. The CDR3 is made up of 12 amino acids. In DNA form, the CDR3 reads TGTGCCAGCAGTCCGACAGCTAATGGCTACACCTTC. It encodes CASSPTANGYTF.

This clonotype occurred a few times. This chain joins TRBV11-3 and TRBJ1-6; no definite D call. CDR1 and CDR2 (germline): SGHNT, YENEEA. The CDR3 length is 14 residues. The V and J ends lost 2 bases and 3 bases respectively, with 5 bases between them. This CDR3 reads CASSLNFYNSPLHF. CDR3 nucleotides: TGTGCCAGCAGCTTAAACTTCTATAATTCACCCCTCCACTTT.

The table lists this clonotype with many counts. The V call is TRBV5-1, the J call TRBJ2-7; the match to TRBD2 covers 9 bases. The CDR3 covers 15 residues. The germline V gene encodes CDR1 SGHRS and CDR2 YFSETQ. V shed 0 bases, J shed 5 bases, and the junction held 6 bases outside the gene matches. CDR3 loop: CASSLEAGGVDEQYF. In DNA, the CDR3 is TGCGCCAGCAGCTTGGAAGCGGGAGGTGTCGACGAGCAGTACTTC.

This clonotype was counted ten times or more. The V gene is TRBV7-2, the J gene TRBJ2-3; D not resolved. Per the germline V gene, CDR1 is SGHTA and CDR2 is FQGNSA. The CDR3 loop spans 14 amino acids. V was clipped by 1 base and J by 4 bases, with 9 bases between them. CDR3 in amino acids: CASSLGPVSDTQYF. CDR3 bases: TGTGCCAGCAGCTTAGGTCCCGTATCAGATACGCAGTATTTT.

The chain joins TRBV5-1 to TRBJ2-5; 8 nucleotides agree with TRBD2. Unmatched junction bases numbered 18, after V lost 6 bases and J lost 5 bases. Germline V gene lookup returns CDR1 SGHRS and CDR2 YFSETQ. CDR3 length equals 17 residues. CDR3 region: CASTSGLAPDGMETQYF. The DNA for the CDR3 is TGCGCCAGCACCTCAGGACTAGCACCGGATGGGATGGAGACCCAGTACTTC.

This clonotype was recorded many times. V and J are TRBV2 and TRBJ2-2; D might be TRBD2 (6 bases). Germline CDR1 and CDR2: SNHLY and FYNNEI. V lost 6 bases and J 6 bases, leaving 11 bases between the germline ends. The CDR3 length is 13 residues. CDR3 nucleotide sequence: TGTGCCAGCAGCGGACTATCTGCCGGGGAGCTGTTTTTT. This codes for CASSGLSAGELFF.

This clonotype was seen ten or more times. The V gene is TRBV12-3 or TRBV12-4, the J gene TRBJ1-1; the match to TRBD1 covers 7 bases. The CDR3 length is 18 residues. The J segment lost 3 bases and the V segment lost 5 bases, leaving 18 bases of the junction unmatched. The CDR3 DNA reads TGTGCCAGCAGTCCGCGACAGGGAGGAAGGAATGGGGACACTGAAGCTTTCTTT. Translating gives CASSPRQGGRNGDTEAFF.

This clonotype occurred a few times. The chain carries TRBV20-1 and TRBJ1-4; D not certain. Germline CDR1 and CDR2: DFQATT and SNEGSKA (reference sequence). V was cut by 3 bases and J by 0 bases, with 5 bases left in between. CDR3 length equals 13 residues. CDR3 residues: CSASNPTNEKLFF. The CDR3 DNA reads TGCAGTGCTAGCAACCCAACTAATGAAAAACTGTTTTTT.

This clonotype was recorded at least ten times. The chain has TRBV30 and TRBJ1-1, with a possible D match to TRBD1 (5 bases). In germline, CDR1 is GTSNPN, CDR2 SVGIG (reference sequence). V was trimmed by 1 base and J by 0 bases, leaving 15 bases between them. The length of the CDR3 is 16 residues. Written as DNA, the CDR3 is TGTGCCTGGAGTGAAGCTGGGGGGTCCTTGAACACTGAAGCTTTCTTT. It translates to CAWSEAGGSLNTEAFF.

This clonotype was recorded many times. The rearrangement links TRBV7-6 to TRBJ2-7; 7 nucleotides agree with TRBD2. After removal of 5 bases from V and 7 bases from J, the junction contained 8 bases not matched to a gene. The CDR3 covers 13 residues. Looked up from germline, CDR1 is SGHVS and CDR2 is FNYEAQ. The DNA for the CDR3 is TGTGCCAGCAGCCTACCGGGACTACAAGAGCAGTACTTC. It codes for CASSLPGLQEQYF.

This clonotype was found many times. The J gene is TRBJ1-5, the V gene TRBV30; D possibly corresponds to TRBD1 (5 bases). Trimming cost V 3 bases and J 4 bases, with 7 bases left between them. The germline V gene encodes CDR1 GTSNPN and CDR2 SVGIG (reference sequence). The CDR3 contains 12 residues. DNA for the CDR3: TGTGCCTGGAGGGCAGGGAATCAGCCCCAGCATTTT. Encoded protein: CAWRAGNQPQHF.

The J gene is TRBJ2-5, the V gene TRBV20-1, with TRBD2 matching 8 bases. V shed 0 bases, J shed 2 bases, and the junction held 20 bases outside the gene matches. The CDR3 covers 20 residues. Germline V gives CDR1 DFQATT, CDR2 SNEGSKA (reference sequence). The CDR3 DNA reads TGCAGTGCTAGAGACCTGGATGCAGCGGTCGGGACTAGTCTACAAGAGACCCAGTACTTC. Translating gives CSARDLDAAVGTSLQETQYF.

Many counts were recorded for this clonotype. This chain links TRBV28 with TRBJ1-5; D perhaps matches TRBD1 (5 bases). The CDR3 consists of 19 residues. Trimming shortened V by 2 bases and J by 0 bases, and 20 bases separated the two germline ends. CDR1 and CDR2 (germline): MDHEN, SYDVKM. Written as DNA, the CDR3 is TGTGCCAGCAGTTTACCAAGCCTTCGACAGAGCCATAGCAATCAGCCCCAGCATTTT. As protein: CASSLPSLRQSHSNQPQHF.

This chain joins TRBV19 and TRBJ1-3, with D possibly TRBD1 on 5 matching bases. Germline CDR1 and CDR2: LNHDA and SQIVND (reference sequence). V lost 7 bases to trimming and J lost 3 bases, with 19 bases between them. CDR3 length equals 16 residues. This chain's CDR3 is CASIWGGTSSGNTIYF. CDR3 nucleotides: TGTGCCAGTATTTGGGGAGGGACCTCCAGTGGAAACACCATATATTTT.

The chain combines TRBV10-3 with TRBJ2-7; tentatively, D is TRBD2 (5 bases). Between the trimmed V and J ends, which lost 2 bases and 7 bases, there was a span of 6 bases. Germline lookup yields CDR1 ENHRY and CDR2 SYGVKD. The CDR3 is 11 residues long. CDR3 residues: CAISERGEQYF. The CDR3 DNA sequence: TGTGCCATCAGTGAGAGAGGGGAGCAGTACTTC.

This clonotype was seen a single time. One end of the junction is discordant with germline, which a read error may explain. This sequence joins TRBV18 and TRBJ2-1; 7 bases map to TRBD1. There are 14 residues in the CDR3. CDR1 is KGHSH, CDR2 LQKENI, per germline. The CDR3 loop reads CACSPKGTGVEQFF. CDR3 in DNA: TGTGCCTGCTCACCAAAGGGCACAGGGGTTGAGCAGTTCTTC.

This clonotype was picked up many times. The gene calls are TRBV18 and TRBJ2-7, with 8 bases aligning to TRBD1. Germline loops: CDR1 KGHSH, CDR2 LQKENI. Unmatched junction bases numbered 3, after V lost 3 bases and J lost 2 bases. CDR3 length: 14 residues. The CDR3 loop is CASSPGTGPYEQYF. Written as DNA, the CDR3 is TGTGCCAGCTCACCCGGGACAGGTCCCTACGAGCAGTACTTC.

The rearrangement links TRBV9 to TRBJ2-7; D might be TRBD2 (5 bases). Germline lookup yields CDR1 SGDLS and CDR2 YYNGEE. CDR3 size: 15 residues. Between the trimmed V and J ends, which lost 0 bases and 4 bases, there was a span of 14 bases. CDR3 bases: TGTGCCAGCAGCGTAGCAGCAGAGAGACTATACGAGCAGTACTTC. Amino acids: CASSVAAERLYEQYF.

This clonotype was observed many times. J is TRBJ1-1 and V is TRBV20-1, with 7 bases lining up with TRBD1. CDR1 DFQATT and CDR2 SNEGSKA come from the germline V gene (reference sequence). V lost 6 bases and J lost 3; bases outside the gene matches: 7. The length of the CDR3 is 13 residues. The DNA of the CDR3 is TGCAGTGCCCCAGGGCAGGGGGACACTGAAGCTTTCTTT. It encodes CSAPGQGDTEAFF.

The CDR3 sequence: CASSLDFRGKLFF. For the CDR3, the DNA is TGTGCCAGCAGCTTAGATTTCAGGGGAAAACTGTTTTTT. The rearrangement links TRBV11-3 to TRBJ1-4, with D maybe TRBD1 (6 bases). Germline lookup yields CDR1 SGHNT and CDR2 YENEEA. This CDR3 is 13 amino acids long. Trimming pared 0 bases from V and 10 bases from J, leaving 9 bases between.

This clonotype has only a few counts. The chain employs TRBV20-1 and TRBJ1-4; unclear D gene. This CDR3 has 11 residues. The V gene's germline CDR1 is DFQATT and CDR2 SNEGSKA (reference sequence). V lost 5 bases to trimming and J lost 4 bases, with 5 bases between them. This CDR3 reads CSALNNEKLFF. Written as DNA, the CDR3 is TGCAGTGCTCTCAATAATGAAAAACTGTTTTTT.

This clonotype occurred a few times. The chain carries TRBV4-1 and TRBJ2-2, with 8 positions matching TRBD1. The CDR3 has 16 residues. V gave up 4 bases and J gave up 2 bases; unmatched junction bases: 6. Germline V CDR1 and CDR2: MGHRA, YSYEKL. CDR3 nucleotide sequence: TGCGCCAGCAGCCCAGGGGGCAGGCGAAACACCGGGGAGCTGTTTTTT. As protein: CASSPGGRRNTGELFF.

With respect to this clonotype: This could be a read error, since a much larger clone is one nucleotide away. Given the absence of the conserved phenylalanine or tryptophan at the CDR3 end, a read error is likely. The J gene is TRBJ1-2, the V gene TRBV3-1; no firm D call. The CDR3 has 14 amino acids. V was trimmed by 0 bases and J by 1 base, leaving 6 bases between them. Germline V gene lookup returns CDR1 LGHDT and CDR2 YNNKEL (reference sequence). This CDR3 reads CASSQEDGNYGYTS. The CDR3 DNA sequence: TGTGCCAGCAGCCAAGAGGATGGTAACTATGGCTACACCTCC.

This clonotype was counted a few times. The CDR3 protein is CASSQEDREGEQYF. The CDR3 nucleotides read TGCGCCAGCAGCCAAGAGGACAGGGAGGGGGAGCAGTACTTC. The chain carries TRBV4-1 and TRBJ2-7; D is possibly TRBD1 (8 bases). Germline CDR1 is MGHRA and CDR2 is YSYEKL. V dropped 0 bases and J dropped 7 bases, with 13 bases sitting between them. There are 14 residues in the CDR3.